Below are 26 T cell receptor beta chains sequenced from a single sample in a study of CD8+ T cells in alopecia areata. RNA extraction was followed by reverse transcription into cDNA, which acted as the sequencing template. Produced via immunoSEQ multiplex PCR; TCRdb's table is partial and in-frame only. The sample comprises approximately 140,000 clones, approximately 85% of which are singletons, and roughly 25% rests with the top ten. Treatment meaning: oral pan-JAK inhibitor, 5-10 mg twice daily. Sample: CD8+ T cells sorted from blood, taken at week 4, from a patient treated with tofacitinib. The origin of the receptors is a human donor with alopecia areata.

This clone was picked up a small number of times. This chain connects TRBV21-1 to TRBJ2-7; the table assigns TRBD2, which was not confirmed against the DNA. TRBV21-1 is reported as a pseudogene. The CDR3 length is 14 residues. CDR3 nucleotides: TGTGCCAGCAGCGAGCGCCGGGTCCACTACGAGCAGTACTTC. Encoded protein: CASSERRVHYEQYF.

The gene calls are TRBV30 and TRBJ2-1; TRBD2 agrees at 11 bases. Germline CDR1 and CDR2: GTSNPN and SVGIG (reference sequence). The ends lost 1 base at V and 3 bases at J; junction bases unmatched: 5. CDR3 size: 16 residues. DNA of the CDR3: TGTGCCTGGAGTGAAGGACTAGCGGGTATCTACAATGAGCAGTTCTTC. Translating gives CAWSEGLAGIYNEQFF.

The chain links TRBV30 to TRBJ2-5; D is unresolved. The J call is in doubt because the DNA end fits TRBJ2-7 better. CDR1 GTSNPN and CDR2 SVGIG come from the germline V gene (reference sequence). This CDR3 is 13 amino acids long. Written as DNA, the CDR3 is TGTGCCTGGAGTGTATCCCGATTCTACGAGCAGTACTTC. Amino acid sequence: CAWSVSRFYEQYF.

The rearrangement uses TRBV19 and TRBJ2-1; TRBD1 agrees at 7 bases. The V segment lost 5 bases and the J segment 8 bases; nucleotides outside the gene matches: 9. The germline V gene has CDR1 LNHDA and CDR2 SQIVND (reference sequence). The CDR3 sequence is 14 residues long. CDR3 sequence reads: CASSGFAGGDEQFF. The CDR3, as DNA: TGTGCCAGTAGTGGGTTCGCAGGGGGAGATGAGCAGTTCTTC.

The chain carries TRBV7-2 and TRBJ2-7, with 11 bases that match TRBD2. The trim removed 4 bases at V and 7 bases at J, leaving 12 bases unmatched. CDR3 length: 16 amino acids. The germline V gene encodes CDR1 SGHTA and CDR2 FQGNSA. The CDR3 here is CASSSPPRLAGGEQYF. CDR3 DNA sequence: TGTGCCAGCAGCTCCCCCCCCCGGCTAGCGGGGGGTGAGCAGTACTTC.

Only a few counts were recorded for this clone. The rearrangement uses TRBV7-6 and TRBJ2-3, with a weak D call TRBD1 (5 bases). The V end lost 1 base, the J end lost 6 bases, and 11 bases lay between the germline ends. CDR1 is SGHVS and CDR2 is FNYEAQ in the germline V gene. CDR3 length equals 14 residues. The CDR3 sequence: CASSLGQLEDTQYF. CDR3 in DNA: TGTGCCAGCAGCTTAGGACAGTTAGAGGATACGCAGTATTTT.

The V and J genes are TRBV27 and TRBJ2-7; the D gene is possibly TRBD1 (5 bases). The germline V gene has CDR1 MNHEY and CDR2 SMNVEV (reference sequence). Trimming removed 3 bases from V and 0 bases from J, with 6 bases in between. The CDR3 loop spans 13 amino acids. The CDR3 is CASSFRVSYEQYF. The CDR3 DNA is TGTGCCAGCAGTTTCAGGGTCTCCTACGAGCAGTACTTC.

A few counts support this clone. The V and J genes are TRBV7-9 and TRBJ2-5; 11 nucleotides match TRBD2. Germline-derived CDR1 and CDR2 are SEHNR and FQNEAQ (reference sequence). The CDR3 length is 16 residues. Trimming cost V 5 bases and J 3 bases; bases outside gene matches: 8. CDR3 amino acids: CASSSRLAGTEETQYF. The CDR3 DNA is TGTGCCAGCAGCAGCAGACTAGCGGGGACCGAAGAGACCCAGTACTTC.

CDR3 in DNA: TGTGCCAGCAGCAAAGTTAACAGCTTCCTACGGGAGCAGTACTTC. Translation gives CASSKVNSFLREQYF. This sequence joins TRBV21-1 and TRBJ2-7; the table's TRBD1 call for D was not verified on the DNA. TRBV21-1 is an annotated pseudogene. The CDR3 is 15 residues long.

V usage is TRBV7-2 and J usage is TRBJ2-2; D might be TRBD2 (6 bases). Germline lookup yields CDR1 SGHTA and CDR2 FQGNSA. The V and J ends lost 5 bases and 7 bases respectively, with 11 bases between them. This CDR3 comprises 13 residues. CDR3 region: CASSPWGGGELFF. The CDR3 DNA reads TGTGCCAGCAGCCCCTGGGGAGGCGGGGAGCTGTTTTTT.

The CDR3 sequence: CASSPAPRTGARVLTF. The CDR3 nucleotides read TGTGCCAGCAGCCCTGCCCCTCGGACTGGGGCCAGGGTCCTGACTTTC. The chain joins TRBV14 to TRBJ2-6; D assignment may be TRBD1 or TRBD2 (5 bases each). The ends were cut back, 4 bases at V and 13 bases at J, with 23 bases in the middle. CDR1 is SGHDN and CDR2 is FVKESK in the germline V gene. The CDR3 spans 16 residues.

The genes are TRBV10-3 and TRBJ2-1; D uncertain. This CDR3 region has 13 residues. V lost 3 bases and J 7 bases, leaving 10 bases between the germline ends. In germline, CDR1 is ENHRY, CDR2 SYGVKD. CDR3 DNA sequence: TGTGCCATCAGTGAAAATGGGGTTAATGAGCAGTTCTTC. It encodes CAISENGVNEQFF.

This clone was seen a handful of times. This sequence joins TRBV7-9 and TRBJ2-1, with D maybe TRBD1 (5 bases). Trimming stripped 6 bases from V and 10 bases from J, with 19 bases between. Germline lookup yields CDR1 SEHNR and CDR2 FQNEAQ (reference sequence). The CDR3 spans 14 residues. CDR3 in DNA: TGTGCCAGCAGATCTGGACAAGATCTTCGGGAGCAGTTCTTC. Translating it yields CASRSGQDLREQFF.

The chain uses TRBV7-8 and TRBJ2-3; D could derive from TRBD1 or TRBD2 (5 bases each). CDR1 and CDR2 from the germline V gene are SGHVS and FQNEAQ. The CDR3 has 15 amino acids. Trimming removed 2 bases from V and 3 bases from J, with 12 bases in between. CDR3 coding DNA: TGTGCCAGCAGCTTATGGGCCAGGGAGACAGATACGCAGTATTTT. This gives the protein CASSLWARETDTQYF.

The CDR3 region has the DNA TGTGCCAGCAGTTTATCAGGCCTGAACACTGAAGCTTTCTTT. Protein product: CASSLSGLNTEAFF. This rearrangement joins TRBV27 to TRBJ1-1; D unclear. V was shortened by 0 bases and J by 0 bases, with 5 bases between the two germline ends. Germline CDR1 and CDR2: MNHEY and SMNVEV (reference sequence). This CDR3 is 14 amino acids long.

This clone was recorded at least ten times. The same CDR3 also results from other DNA sequences found in this sample. This sequence joins TRBV14 and TRBJ2-7; no definite D call. Germline CDR1 and CDR2: SGHDN and FVKESK. This CDR3 is built from 12 residues. Trimming pared 1 base from V and 6 bases from J, leaving 7 bases between. CDR3 amino acids: CASSQGGVEQYF. The CDR3 DNA reads as TGTGCCAGCAGCCAAGGTGGGGTCGAGCAGTACTTC.

The chain links TRBV29-1 to TRBJ2-3; D not certain. The V end was cut by 5 bases, the J end by 0 bases, with 6 bases between. From germline, CDR1 is SQVTM and CDR2 ANQGSEA. The CDR3 has 12 residues. As DNA, the CDR3 is TGCAGCGTTCGGGTTAGCACAGATACGCAGTATTTT. It codes for CSVRVSTDTQYF.

This rearrangement joins TRBV29-1 to TRBJ2-7, with 8 bases matching TRBD2. The V segment lost 3 bases and the J segment 3 bases; nucleotides outside the gene matches: 7. The CDR3 extends over 14 amino acids. Germline loops: CDR1 SQVTM, CDR2 ANQGSEA. Here the CDR3 reads CSVDLGGGIYEQYF. CDR3 coding DNA: TGCAGCGTTGACCTCGGGGGGGGAATCTACGAGCAGTACTTC.

The chain combines TRBV5-6 with TRBJ2-1; tentative D call: TRBD2 (5 bases). V was pared by 6 bases and J by 10 bases, with 17 bases between. This CDR3 is 13 amino acids long. Per the germline V gene, CDR1 is SGHDT and CDR2 is YYEEEE. Written as DNA, the CDR3 is TGTGCCAGCACCCTAGCCGGGCGAAGCGAGCAGTTCTTC. This gives the protein CASTLAGRSEQFF.

V usage is TRBV2 and J usage is TRBJ2-7; D remains unclear. The length of the CDR3 is 14 residues. The V gene lost 3 bases and the J gene lost 0 bases, with 9 bases spanning the gap. The germline V gene has CDR1 SNHLY and CDR2 FYNNEI. CDR3 region: CASSDRASSYEQYF. DNA for the CDR3: TGTGCCAGCAGTGACCGGGCCAGCTCCTACGAGCAGTACTTC.

In its sample, this clone was seen once. This sequence joins TRBV19 and TRBJ1-5; maybe TRBD1 (5 bases). V was cut by 3 bases and J by 2 bases, with 11 bases left in between. Germline-derived CDR1 and CDR2 are LNHDA and SQIVND (reference sequence). CDR3 length equals 15 residues. The CDR3 DNA reads TGTGCCAGTAGTATGGTAGGGGCGGGCAATCAGCCCCAGCATTTT. Amino acid sequence: CASSMVGAGNQPQHF.

This chain uses TRBV4-1 with TRBJ2-7; D gene uncertain. V was pared by 0 bases and J by 4 bases, with 13 bases between. The CDR3 totals 15 residues. The V gene's germline CDR1 is MGHRA and CDR2 YSYEKL. CDR3: CASSQDSAENYEQYF. The CDR3 bases are TGCGCCAGCAGCCAAGATTCGGCAGAAAATTACGAGCAGTACTTC.

J is TRBJ2-5 and V is TRBV2; D is unclear. CDR3 length equals 12 residues. The germline gives CDR1 SNHLY, CDR2 FYNNEI. V was shortened by 4 bases and J by 0 bases, with 3 bases between the two germline ends. The CDR3 region has the DNA TGTGCCAGCAGTGGGGACCAAGAGACCCAGTACTTC. This gives the protein CASSGDQETQYF.

The rearrangement joins TRBV6-5 to TRBJ1-2, with TRBD1 matching over 8 bases. V dropped 5 bases and J dropped 5; count of bases not matched to a gene: 10. CDR3 size: 15 residues. Per the germline V gene, CDR1 is MNHEY and CDR2 is SVGAGI. CDR3 amino acids: CASSSLGQGNYGYTF. Written as DNA, the CDR3 is TGTGCCAGCAGTAGCTTAGGACAGGGAAATTATGGCTACACCTTC.

This chain links TRBV29-1 with TRBJ2-5, with a weak D call TRBD2 (5 bases). The J call may be faulty, since TRBJ2-7 better matches the DNA end. CDR1 is SQVTM, CDR2 ANQGSEA, per germline. This CDR3 is 12 amino acids long. In nucleotides, the CDR3 is TGCAGCGTTGAGGGGAGCTCCTACGAGCAGTACTTC. Residues: CSVEGSSYEQYF.

The gene calls are TRBV5-4 and TRBJ1-1, with no clear D. The CDR3 sequence is 14 residues long. V dropped 0 bases and J dropped 1 base, with 7 bases sitting between them. The germline CDR1 and CDR2 sequences are SGHNT and YYREEE (reference sequence). CDR3 amino acids: CASSLANRNTEAFF. The CDR3 coding sequence is TGTGCCAGCAGCTTGGCCAACAGGAACACTGAAGCTTTCTTT.